What follows are 18 T cell receptor beta chains derived from one specimen sequenced in a study of cytomegalovirus exposure and HLA in healthy donors. Primers for the PCR totalled 60 Vbeta and 13 Jbeta. Measured with immunoSEQ multiplex PCR; TCRdb has only the in-frame clones, and not every one. Of under 200,000 clones in the sample, roughly three quarters were seen once. The specimen was PBMCs. The receptors come from a man between 18 and 29 years old in good health and CMV-seropositive.

The CDR3 loop is CASGNIAGGADTGELFF. CDR3 DNA: TGCGCCAGCGGAAACATAGCGGGGGGGGCGGACACCGGGGAGCTGTTTTTT. The J gene is TRBJ2-2, the V gene TRBV4-3; 11 bases map to TRBD2. The CDR3 spans 17 residues. V dropped 8 bases and J dropped 3; count of bases not matched to a gene: 11. Germline V gene data show CDR1 as LGHNA and CDR2 as YSLEER.

The genes are TRBV29-1 and TRBJ2-7, with 7 bases lining up with TRBD1. The junction had 8 bases not matched to a gene; V was cut back by 4 bases and J by 2 bases. The CDR3 totals 14 residues. CDR1 and CDR2 from the germline V gene are SQVTM and ANQGSEA. The CDR3 DNA follows: TGCAGCGTTGTGAAAGGACAGGCGGCCTACGAGCAGTACTTC. The encoded protein is CSVVKGQAAYEQYF.

The chain couples TRBV19 to TRBJ2-7; TRBD2 agrees at 8 bases. CDR3 size: 14 residues. Germline CDR1 is LNHDA and CDR2 is SQIVND (reference sequence). V shed 6 bases, J shed 6 bases, and the junction held 10 bases outside the gene matches. The CDR3 region has the DNA TGTGCCAGTAGCCCGGGACTAGTCGAACGCGAGCAGTACTTC. Amino acids: CASSPGLVEREQYF.

V gene TRBV5-4 combines with J gene TRBJ2-7; tentatively, D is TRBD2 (5 bases). V was cut by 2 bases and J by 6 bases, with 9 bases left in between. CDR3 length: 12 amino acids. CDR1 and CDR2 from the germline V gene are SGHNT and YYREEE (reference sequence). The chain's CDR3 is CASSFPGFEQYF. CDR3 nucleotide sequence: TGTGCCAGCAGCTTTCCGGGATTCGAGCAGTACTTC.

The chain links TRBV27 to TRBJ2-5, with TRBD2 identical over 7 bases. The ends lost 1 base at V and 3 bases at J; junction bases unmatched: 2. Germline V gene lookup returns CDR1 MNHEY and CDR2 SMNVEV (reference sequence). This CDR3 spans 14 amino acids. In DNA, the CDR3 is TGTGCCAGCAGTTTATTCGCGGGAGAAGAGACCCAGTACTTC. Amino acid sequence: CASSLFAGEETQYF.

V is TRBV15 and J is TRBJ1-1, with D uncertain. V lost 0 bases and J 7 bases, leaving 21 bases between the germline ends. This CDR3 region has 17 residues. Germline V gene data show CDR1 as LNHNV and CDR2 as YYDKDF (reference sequence). Written as DNA, the CDR3 is TGTGCCACCAGCAGAGATTTCTTGCGGGGTAATGGCGGTGAAGCTTTCTTT. This gives the protein CATSRDFLRGNGGEAFF.

The chain employs TRBV9 and TRBJ2-7; D is uncertain. The CDR3 runs 17 residues. V lost 0 bases to trimming and J lost 4 bases, with 20 bases between them. Germline lookup yields CDR1 SGDLS and CDR2 YYNGEE. The CDR3 protein is CASSVAEANIPDYEQYF. Here the CDR3 DNA reads TGTGCCAGCAGCGTAGCTGAGGCCAACATACCGGATTACGAGCAGTACTTC.

V usage is TRBV18 and J usage is TRBJ2-1; 14 bases are a match to TRBD2. Germline CDR1 reads KGHSH; CDR2 reads LQKENI. This CDR3 is built from 15 residues. V dropped 0 bases and J dropped 14; count of bases not matched to a gene: 6. The CDR3 bases are TGTGCCAGCTCACCACCGACTAGCGGGGGGGGTACGGAGTTCTTC. Its protein is CASSPPTSGGGTEFF.

The V call is TRBV7-3, the J call TRBJ2-1; no clear D. Deletions cut 0 bases from V and 4 bases from J, with 4 bases between. From germline, CDR1 is SGHTA and CDR2 FQGTGA. The CDR3 loop spans 13 amino acids. CDR3 sequence (DNA): TGTGCCAGCAGCTTAACGAGTTACAATGAGCAGTTCTTC. Translated, it gives CASSLTSYNEQFF. Combining the CDR3 with reference TRBV7-3 and TRBJ2-1 gives the whole variable domain GAGVSQTPSNKVTEKGKYVELRCDPISGHTALYWYRQSLGQGPEFLIYFQGTGAADDSGLPNDRFFAVRPEGSVSTLKIQRTERGDSAVYLCASSLTSYNEQFFGPGTRLTVL.

This clone appeared a few times. The rearrangement links TRBV18 to TRBJ1-5, with a possible D match to TRBD1 (6 bases). The CDR3 extends over 14 amino acids. Trimming took off 4 bases at V and 5 bases at J, with 12 bases between the two ends. The germline V gene has CDR1 KGHSH and CDR2 LQKENI. The CDR3 is CASSRGGRDQPQHF. CDR3 in DNA: TGTGCCAGCTCACGTGGGGGCCGGGATCAGCCCCAGCATTTT.

This clone was counted only a few times. The J gene is TRBJ1-2, the V gene TRBV10-3, with 8 bases identical to TRBD1. Germline V gene sequence: CDR1 ENHRY, CDR2 SYGVKD. The trim removed 3 bases at V and 3 bases at J, leaving 3 bases unmatched. The CDR3 has 14 residues. The CDR3, as DNA: TGTGCCATCAGTGAAAACAGGGGGGACTATGGCTACACCTTC. As protein: CAISENRGDYGYTF.

This clone was found once. The V gene is TRBV19, the J gene TRBJ2-1, with D perhaps matching TRBD1 (6 bases). This CDR3 has 15 amino acids. The V gene's germline CDR1 is LNHDA and CDR2 SQIVND (reference sequence). Trimming removed 3 bases at V and 8 bases at J, with 17 bases between. CDR3 protein: CASSMGGGLSHEQFF. As DNA, the CDR3 is TGTGCCAGTAGTATGGGTGGGGGCCTGTCGCATGAGCAGTTCTTC.

CDR3 in amino acids: CASSSLRGDRARGGYTF. CDR3 DNA: TGTGCCAGCAGTTCCCTTCGCGGGGACAGGGCCCGTGGAGGCTACACCTTC. The V and J genes are TRBV27 and TRBJ1-2, with 9 nucleotides matching TRBD1. The CDR3 has 17 amino acids. With V trimmed by 4 bases and J by 8 bases, 17 bases remained unmatched. Germline assignment: CDR1 MNHEY and CDR2 SMNVEV (reference sequence).

V and J are TRBV6-5 and TRBJ1-5, with TRBD1 identical over 7 bases. Looked up from germline, CDR1 is MNHEY and CDR2 is SVGAGI. The V and J ends lost 7 bases and 4 bases, in that order; junction bases with no gene match: 4. This CDR3 is 13 amino acids long. The CDR3 DNA reads TGTGCCAGCACACGACAGGGTAATCAGCCCCAGCATTTT. This encodes CASTRQGNQPQHF.

The chain couples TRBV5-6 to TRBJ1-3; TRBD1 matches 7 bases. Germline assignment: CDR1 SGHDT and CDR2 YYEEEE. The junction had 8 bases not matched to a gene; V was cut back by 4 bases and J by 7 bases. The CDR3 contains 14 residues. This CDR3 reads CASSPWDRVNTIYF. The DNA of the CDR3 is TGTGCCAGCAGCCCGTGGGACAGAGTTAACACCATATATTTT.

This clone has more than one count but fewer than ten. The chain recombines TRBV11-2 with TRBJ2-7, with D tentatively TRBD2 (6 bases). This CDR3 has 15 amino acids. Trimming removed 0 bases from V and 3 bases from J, with 12 bases in between. Germline V gene lookup returns CDR1 SGHAT and CDR2 FQNNGV. The CDR3 DNA sequence: TGTGCCAGCAGCTTAGAGGCGGGACCCGTCTACGAGCAGTACTTC. As protein: CASSLEAGPVYEQYF.

This clone has a single count. The chain couples TRBV6-5 to TRBJ1-1, with D possibly matching TRBD1 (5 bases). Germline CDR1 MNHEY, CDR2 SVGAGI. The CDR3 loop spans 14 amino acids. The V end was cut by 6 bases, the J end by 2 bases, with 13 bases between. The DNA of the CDR3 is TGTGCCAGCAGCCCCGGGACTGCCAACACTGAAGCTTTCTTT. Translated, it gives CASSPGTANTEAFF.

The V call is TRBV11-2, the J call TRBJ2-3, with TRBD2 matching 10 bases. Germline V lookup: CDR1 SGHAT, CDR2 FQNNGV. The V gene end was trimmed by 5 bases and the J gene end by 4 bases; junction bases not matched to a gene: 6. The CDR3 spans 15 residues. The CDR3 nucleotides read TGTGCCAGCAGCCTTAGCGGGAGGCTCCCAGATACGCAGTATTTT. This encodes CASSLSGRLPDTQYF. The complete variable domain, with remaining parts taken from reference TRBV11-2 and TRBJ2-3, reads EAGVAQSPRYKIIEKRQSVAFWCNPISGHATLYWYQQILGQGPKLLIQFQNNGVVDDSQLPKDRFSAERLKGVDSTLKIQPAKLEDSAVYLCASSLSGRLPDTQYFGPGTRLTVL.